The rows below give T cell receptor beta chains drawn from one sample of a study of blood T cell repertoires in COVID-19. Some clones are missing from TCRdb's copy, which holds only in-frame ones; the method was immunoSEQ multiplex PCR. Here the sample spans approximately 260,000 clones, about 88% being singletons. The sequenced material came from peripheral blood. The source of these receptors is a woman aged 40 to 50 who had recovered from COVID-19. Each CDR3 is given with its conserved first and last residue. Each record gives: V gene, clone size, D gene, J gene, CDR3 protein, CDR3 DNA. A D gene is named only where the DNA matches it firmly. Size values are once, few and many counts, or a class for expanded clones, and some rows have none.

v_call: TRBV9; clone_size: NA; d_call: NA; j_call: TRBJ2-3; cdr3_aa: CASSSFAGTDTQYF; cdr3_nt: TGTGCCAGCAGCTCCTTTGCAGGCACAGATACGCAGTATTTT
v_call: TRBV3-1/TRBV3-2; clone_size: NA; d_call: NA; j_call: TRBJ1-3; cdr3_aa: CASSYLGNTIYF; cdr3_nt: TGTGCCAGCAGCTATCTGGGAAACACCATATATTTT
v_call: TRBV7-2; clone_size: NA; d_call: NA; j_call: TRBJ2-7; cdr3_aa: CASSPRTGTTSYEQYF; cdr3_nt: TGTGCCAGCAGCCCCCGTACCGGGACAACGTCCTACGAGCAGTACTTC
v_call: TRBV4-3; clone_size: NA; d_call: TRBD2; j_call: TRBJ2-1; cdr3_aa: CASSQDRSGRAANEQFF; cdr3_nt: TGCGCCAGCAGCCAAGATAGGAGCGGGAGGGCCGCTAATGAGCAGTTCTTC
v_call: TRBV19; clone_size: NA; d_call: NA; j_call: TRBJ1-1; cdr3_aa: CASSMVQGPLFFGEAFF; cdr3_nt: TGTGCCAGTAGTATGGTACAGGGTCCCTTATTTTTTGGTGAAGCTTTCTTT
v_call: TRBV7-8; clone_size: NA; d_call: NA; j_call: TRBJ2-1; cdr3_aa: CASNRRDNSYNEQFF; cdr3_nt: TGTGCCAGCAACCGCCGGGACAACTCCTACAATGAGCAGTTCTTC
v_call: TRBV9; clone_size: NA; d_call: NA; j_call: TRBJ2-1; cdr3_aa: CASSVNFNKGGQFF; cdr3_nt: TGTGCCAGCAGCGTAAATTTCAACAAAGGGGGGCAGTTCTTC
v_call: TRBV5-5; clone_size: NA; d_call: NA; j_call: TRBJ1-3; cdr3_aa: CASSPLGVAGNTIYF; cdr3_nt: TGTGCCAGCAGCCCTTTGGGCGTAGCTGGAAACACCATATATTTT
v_call: TRBV6-5; clone_size: NA; d_call: TRBD2; j_call: TRBJ2-3; cdr3_aa: CASSWGSGRGTDTQYF; cdr3_nt: TGTGCCAGCAGTTGGGGTAGCGGGAGGGGGACAGATACGCAGTATTTT
v_call: TRBV24-1; clone_size: NA; d_call: TRBD2; j_call: TRBJ2-3; cdr3_aa: CATSAPRGADTQYF; cdr3_nt: TGTGCCACCAGTGCCCCGCGGGGGGCAGATACGCAGTATTTT
v_call: TRBV28; clone_size: once; d_call: TRBD1; j_call: TRBJ1-2; cdr3_aa: CASSPHDRGYGYTF; cdr3_nt: TGTGCCAGCAGCCCTCATGACAGGGGATATGGCTACACCTTC
v_call: TRBV5-6; clone_size: once; d_call: NA; j_call: TRBJ1-3; cdr3_aa: CASSLRQVSGNTIYF; cdr3_nt: TGTGCCAGCAGCTTGAGACAGGTCTCTGGAAACACCATATATTTT
v_call: TRBV28; clone_size: few; d_call: TRBD2; j_call: TRBJ2-1; cdr3_aa: CASSFPGAGGGNEQFF; cdr3_nt: TGTGCCAGCAGTTTCCCTGGGGCGGGAGGGGGTAATGAGCAGTTCTTC
v_call: TRBV18; clone_size: NA; d_call: NA; j_call: TRBJ2-7; cdr3_aa: CASSPTLGGDYEQYF; cdr3_nt: TGTGCCAGCTCACCGACTCTAGGTGGAGACTACGAGCAGTACTTC
v_call: TRBV10-1; clone_size: few; d_call: TRBD1; j_call: TRBJ2-6; cdr3_aa: CASSRGLEAGANVLTF; cdr3_nt: TGCGCCAGCAGCAGGGGGCTGGAGGCTGGGGCCAACGTCCTGACTTTC
v_call: TRBV9; clone_size: NA; d_call: NA; j_call: TRBJ1-1; cdr3_aa: CASSVATVNTEAFF; cdr3_nt: TGTGCCAGCAGCGTAGCTACAGTCAACACTGAAGCTTTCTTT
v_call: TRBV19; clone_size: few; d_call: NA; j_call: TRBJ1-5; cdr3_aa: CASSIDTAVNQPQHF; cdr3_nt: TGTGCCAGTAGTATAGATACAGCAGTCAATCAGCCCCAGCATTTT
v_call: TRBV18; clone_size: NA; d_call: NA; j_call: TRBJ1-1; cdr3_aa: CASSSVAGVNTEAFF; cdr3_nt: TGTGCCAGCTCATCAGTCGCAGGGGTGAACACTGAAGCTTTCTTT
v_call: TRBV9; clone_size: NA; d_call: NA; j_call: TRBJ2-3; cdr3_aa: CASSKAGTSAQYF; cdr3_nt: TGTGCCAGCAGCAAAGCCGGGACAAGCGCGCAGTATTTT
v_call: TRBV30; clone_size: NA; d_call: NA; j_call: TRBJ2-3; cdr3_aa: CAFSYPTDTQYF; cdr3_nt: TGTGCCTTCAGTTACCCCACAGATACGCAGTATTTT
v_call: TRBV6-5; clone_size: NA; d_call: TRBD1; j_call: TRBJ1-2; cdr3_aa: CASSLGSQGAYGYTF; cdr3_nt: TGTGCCAGCAGTTTAGGTTCGCAGGGGGCTTATGGCTACACCTTC
v_call: TRBV21-1; clone_size: NA; d_call: NA; j_call: TRBJ1-5; cdr3_aa: CASSSNMGSFWQPQHF; cdr3_nt: TGTGCCAGCAGCTCAAATATGGGCAGTTTCTGGCAGCCCCAGCATTTT
v_call: TRBV2; clone_size: NA; d_call: NA; j_call: TRBJ1-4; cdr3_aa: CASRYSKEKLFF; cdr3_nt: TGTGCCAGCAGATACAGTAAAGAAAAACTGTTTTTT
v_call: TRBV27; clone_size: NA; d_call: NA; j_call: TRBJ1-3; cdr3_aa: CASSLSSGSTIYF; cdr3_nt: TGTGCCAGCAGTTTAAGTAGCGGGAGCACCATATATTTT
v_call: TRBV27; clone_size: NA; d_call: TRBD1; j_call: TRBJ1-3; cdr3_aa: CASSLLAGGGNTIYF; cdr3_nt: TGTGCCAGCAGTTTACTGGCAGGGGGAGGAAACACCATATATTTT
v_call: TRBV7-9; clone_size: NA; d_call: TRBD1; j_call: TRBJ1-5; cdr3_aa: CASSAGTGGQPQHF; cdr3_nt: TGTGCCAGCAGCGCCGGGACAGGGGGTCAGCCCCAGCATTTT
v_call: TRBV24-1; clone_size: NA; d_call: TRBD1; j_call: TRBJ1-5; cdr3_aa: CATRVRDRSNQPQHF; cdr3_nt: TGTGCCACCAGGGTCCGGGACAGATCCAATCAGCCCCAGCATTTT
v_call: TRBV7-3; clone_size: NA; d_call: NA; j_call: TRBJ2-3; cdr3_aa: CASSPQGGADTQYF; cdr3_nt: TGTGCCAGCAGCCCTCAGGGCGGGGCAGATACGCAGTATTTT
v_call: TRBV2; clone_size: NA; d_call: NA; j_call: TRBJ2-3; cdr3_aa: CASGGTGRSTDTQYF; cdr3_nt: TGTGCCAGCGGCGGGACCGGGAGAAGCACAGATACGCAGTATTTT
v_call: TRBV6-5; clone_size: NA; d_call: NA; j_call: TRBJ2-7; cdr3_aa: CASSYSTRDLLEQYF; cdr3_nt: TGTGCCAGCAGTTACTCGACCAGGGATCTTCTCGAGCAGTACTTC
v_call: TRBV18; clone_size: NA; d_call: TRBD2; j_call: TRBJ2-3; cdr3_aa: CASSVAGNAGDTQYF; cdr3_nt: TGTGCCAGCTCAGTAGCGGGGAACGCTGGGGATACGCAGTATTTT